This T cell receptor (beta chain) originates from a study of blood T cell repertoires in COVID-19. Libraries were prepared by immunoSEQ multiplex PCR; TCRdb keeps only in-frame clonotypes and omits some of them. The sample holds about 65,000 clones, 90% to 95% seen once. Germline V gene sequence: CDR1 LGHDT, CDR2 YNNKEL (reference sequence). Deletions cut 2 bases from V and 0 bases from J, with 8 bases between. There are 15 residues in the CDR3. V gene TRBV3-1 (or the pseudogene TRBV3-2) combines with J gene TRBJ1-5; no clear D. The specimen was peripheral blood. This TCR came from a man between 65 and 79 years old with active COVID-19. CDR3: CASSQTRPSNQPQHF. For the CDR3, the DNA is TGTGCCAGCAGCCAAACGAGGCCTAGCAATCAGCCCCAGCATTTT.